The clone carrying this T cell receptor (beta chain) occurred a few times. Its target is not known. This sample was included in a study of shared clonotypes between healthy human individuals. The overall study: Aged between 18 and 49, the donors were two women and three men.

The study separated CD4+ cells into CD45RA+ naive and CD45RA-negative memory subsets. Authors' processing steps: There were no quality scores in the junction-only immunoSEQ sequences, so filtering differed. The assay was immunoSEQ multiplex PCR, and TCRdb's table has in-frame clones only and misses some. From that table come the V and J calls and clone size; the DNA was used to work out D and trimming. The top ten hold about 1.5% of the sample, which has roughly 1 million clones, roughly 75% seen once. Study observations and caveats: The study generally estimated greater richness for naive than memory subsets.

Sequences were obtained from memory CD4+ T cells sorted from blood. Subset reported: CD45RA-negative fraction. The receptor was isolated from a young man in good health.

CDR3 nucleotides: TGTGCCAGCAGCGATTGGACAGATCACTATGGCTACACCTTC. Residues: CASSDWTDHYGYTF. The chain employs TRBV27 and TRBJ1-2; D is possibly TRBD1 (6 bases). The V end lost 6 bases, the J end lost 3 bases, and 14 bases lay between the germline ends. The CDR3 contains 14 residues. Germline V gene lookup returns CDR1 MNHEY and CDR2 SMNVEV (reference sequence).